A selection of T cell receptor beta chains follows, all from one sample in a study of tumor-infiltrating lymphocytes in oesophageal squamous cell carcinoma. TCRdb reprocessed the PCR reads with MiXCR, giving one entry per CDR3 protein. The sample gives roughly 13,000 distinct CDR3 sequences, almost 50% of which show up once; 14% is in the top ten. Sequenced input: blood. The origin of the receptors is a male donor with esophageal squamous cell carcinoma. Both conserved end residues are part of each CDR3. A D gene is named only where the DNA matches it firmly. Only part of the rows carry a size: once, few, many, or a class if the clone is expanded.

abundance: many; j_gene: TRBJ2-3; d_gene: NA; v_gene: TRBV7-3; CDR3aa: CASSQRPSDTQYF; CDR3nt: TGTGCCAGCAGCCAAAGACCATCAGATACGCAGTATTTT
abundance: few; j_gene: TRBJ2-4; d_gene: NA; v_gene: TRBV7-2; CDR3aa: CASSLAGSSQPVKNIQYF; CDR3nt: TGTGCCAGCAGCTTAGCGGGGAGCAGTCAACCGGTCAAAAACATTCAGTACTTC
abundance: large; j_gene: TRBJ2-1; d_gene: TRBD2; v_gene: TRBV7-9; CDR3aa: CASSLGTSGRGTGEQFF; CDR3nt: TGTGCCAGCAGCTTAGGGACTAGCGGGAGGGGGACAGGGGAGCAGTTCTTC
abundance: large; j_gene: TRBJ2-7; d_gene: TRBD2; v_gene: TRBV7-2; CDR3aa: CASSLRTSGIYEQYF; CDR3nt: TGTGCCAGCAGCTTAAGGACTAGCGGGATTTACGAGCAGTACTTC
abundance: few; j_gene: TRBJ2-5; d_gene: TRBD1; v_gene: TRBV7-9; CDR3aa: CASSYGQGPQETQYF; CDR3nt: TGTGCCAGCAGCTACGGACAGGGACCCCAAGAGACCCAGTACTTC
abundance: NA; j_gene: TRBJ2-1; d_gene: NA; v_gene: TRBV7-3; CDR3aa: CASSLKVAGGNNEQFF; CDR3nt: TGTGCCAGCAGCTTAAAAGTGGCAGGGGGGAACAATGAGCAGTTCTTC
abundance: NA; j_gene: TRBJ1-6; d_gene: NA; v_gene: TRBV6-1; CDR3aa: CASSANTVNSYNSPLHF; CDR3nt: TGTGCCAGCAGTGCCAACACGGTAAACTCCTATAATTCACCCCTCCACTTC
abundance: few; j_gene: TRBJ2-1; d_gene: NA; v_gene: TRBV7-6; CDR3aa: CASSFQSYNEQFF; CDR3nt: TGTGCCAGCAGCTTTCAGTCGTACAATGAGCAGTTCTTC
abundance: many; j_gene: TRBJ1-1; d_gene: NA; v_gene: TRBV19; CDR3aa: CASSMRNTEAFF; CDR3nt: TGTGCCAGTAGTATGAGGAACACTGAAGCTTTCTTT
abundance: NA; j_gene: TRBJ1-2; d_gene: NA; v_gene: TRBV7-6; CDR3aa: CASSRDNYGYTF; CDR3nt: TGTGCCAGCAGCCGGGACAACTATGGCTACACCTTC
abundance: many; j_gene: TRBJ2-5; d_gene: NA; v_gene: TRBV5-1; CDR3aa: CASQGDNQETQYF; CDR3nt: TGCGCCAGCCAAGGGGACAATCAAGAGACCCAGTACTTC
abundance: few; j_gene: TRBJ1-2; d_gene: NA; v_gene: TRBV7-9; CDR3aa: CASSLEGVGVGYTF; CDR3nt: TGTGCCAGCAGCTTAGAGGGGGTGGGGGTCGGCTACACCTTC
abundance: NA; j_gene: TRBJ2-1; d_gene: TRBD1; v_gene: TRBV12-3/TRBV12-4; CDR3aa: CASSLDDRGIEQFF; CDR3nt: TGTGCCAGCAGTTTAGATGACAGGGGCATTGAGCAGTTCTTC
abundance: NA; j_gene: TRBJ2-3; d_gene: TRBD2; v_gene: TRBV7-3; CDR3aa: CASSSKAGGSTDTQYF; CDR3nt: TGTGCCAGCAGCTCAAAAGCGGGAGGGAGCACAGATACGCAGTATTTT
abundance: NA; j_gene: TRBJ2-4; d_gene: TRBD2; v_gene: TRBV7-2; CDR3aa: CASSVAGSYQETQYF; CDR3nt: TGTGCCAGCAGCGTAGCGGGATCGTACCAAGAGACCCAGTACTTT
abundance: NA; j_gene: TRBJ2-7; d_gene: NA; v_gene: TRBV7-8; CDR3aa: CASSIKGPPGVEQYF; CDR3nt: TGTGCCAGCAGCATTAAGGGCCCTCCGGGCGTTGAGCAGTACTTC
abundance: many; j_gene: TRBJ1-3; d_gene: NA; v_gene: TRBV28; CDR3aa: CASSTGQGGNTIYF; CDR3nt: TGTGCCAGCAGTACAGGCCAAGGAGGAAACACCATATATTTT
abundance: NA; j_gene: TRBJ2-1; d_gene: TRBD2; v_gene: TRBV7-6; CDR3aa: CASSLGSGFGNEQFF; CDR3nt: TGTGCTAGCAGCTTAGGTAGCGGGTTTGGTAATGAGCAGTTCTTC
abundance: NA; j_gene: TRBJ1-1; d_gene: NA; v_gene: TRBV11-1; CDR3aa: CASSLLEITEAFF; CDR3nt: TGTGCCAGCAGCTTACTAGAGATCACTGAAGCTTTCTTT
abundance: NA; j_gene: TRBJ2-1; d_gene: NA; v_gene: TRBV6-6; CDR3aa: CASSPEWYNEQFF; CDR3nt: TGTGCCAGCAGTCCTGAATGGTACAATGAGCAGTTCTTC
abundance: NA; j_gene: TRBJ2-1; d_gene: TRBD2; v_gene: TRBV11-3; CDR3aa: CASNSGGMDEQFF; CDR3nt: TGTGCCAGCAACTCGGGGGGAATGGATGAGCAGTTCTTC
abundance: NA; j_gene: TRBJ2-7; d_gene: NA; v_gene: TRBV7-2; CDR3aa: CASSADWAEQYF; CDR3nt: TGTGCCAGCAGCGCGGACTGGGCGGAGCAGTACTTC
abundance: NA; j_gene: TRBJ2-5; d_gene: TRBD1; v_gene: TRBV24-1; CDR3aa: CATSDPGTEGTQYF; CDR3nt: TGTGCCACCAGTGATCCTGGGACAGAGGGGACCCAGTACTTC
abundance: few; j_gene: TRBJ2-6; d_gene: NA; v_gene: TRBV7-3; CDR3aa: CAHSGGGAGANVLTF; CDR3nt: TGTGCCCACTCCGGTGGGGGCGCAGGGGCCAACGTCCTGACTTTC
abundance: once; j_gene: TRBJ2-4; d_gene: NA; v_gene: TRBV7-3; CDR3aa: CASSPPGWNIQYF; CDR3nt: TGTGCCAGCAGCCCCCCTGGGTGGAACATTCAGTACTTC
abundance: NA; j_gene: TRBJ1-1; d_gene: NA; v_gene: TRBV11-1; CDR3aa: CASSLERGEAFF; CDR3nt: TGTGCCAGCAGCTTAGAGAGGGGTGAAGCTTTCTTT
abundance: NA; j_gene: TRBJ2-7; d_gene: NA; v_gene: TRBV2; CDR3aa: CASSESVSPYNEQYF; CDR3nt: TGTGCCAGCAGTGAAAGCGTAAGCCCCTACAATGAGCAGTACTTC
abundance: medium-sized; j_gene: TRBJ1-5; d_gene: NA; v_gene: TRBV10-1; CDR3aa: CASSDRGNQPQHF; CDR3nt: TGCGCCAGCAGTGACCGGGGAAATCAGCCCCAGCATTTT
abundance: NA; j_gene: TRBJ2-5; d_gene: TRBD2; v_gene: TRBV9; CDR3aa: CASSVVGGRGYSNEQYF; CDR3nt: TGTGCCAGCAGCGTAGTGGGAGGGCGGGGATACAGCAATGAGCAGTACTTC
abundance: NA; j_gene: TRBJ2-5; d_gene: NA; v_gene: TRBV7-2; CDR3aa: CASSSQGSPQETQYF; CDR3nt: TGTGCCAGCAGCTCTCAGGGGAGCCCGCAAGAGACCCAGTACTTC
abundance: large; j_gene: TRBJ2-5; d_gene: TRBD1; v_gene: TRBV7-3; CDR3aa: CASSLVGQGKETQYF; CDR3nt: TGTGCCAGCAGCTTGGTGGGACAGGGGAAGGAGACCCAGTACTTC
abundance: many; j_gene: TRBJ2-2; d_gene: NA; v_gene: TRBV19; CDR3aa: CASSISGNTGELFF; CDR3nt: TGTGCCAGTAGTATATCAGGGAACACCGGGGAGCTGTTTTTT
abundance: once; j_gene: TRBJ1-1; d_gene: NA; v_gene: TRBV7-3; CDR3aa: CASSSQENTEAFF; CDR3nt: TGTGCCAGCAGCTCGCAGGAGAACACTGAAGCTTTCTTT
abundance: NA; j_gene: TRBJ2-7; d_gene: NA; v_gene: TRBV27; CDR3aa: CASSLSGGLEQYF; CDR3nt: TGTGCCAGCAGTTTATCAGGTGGGCTCGAGCAGTACTTC
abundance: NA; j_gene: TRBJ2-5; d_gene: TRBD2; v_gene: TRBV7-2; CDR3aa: CASSLAWRLAGQETQYF; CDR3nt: TGTGCCAGCAGCTTAGCGTGGAGACTAGCGGGTCAAGAGACCCAGTACTTC